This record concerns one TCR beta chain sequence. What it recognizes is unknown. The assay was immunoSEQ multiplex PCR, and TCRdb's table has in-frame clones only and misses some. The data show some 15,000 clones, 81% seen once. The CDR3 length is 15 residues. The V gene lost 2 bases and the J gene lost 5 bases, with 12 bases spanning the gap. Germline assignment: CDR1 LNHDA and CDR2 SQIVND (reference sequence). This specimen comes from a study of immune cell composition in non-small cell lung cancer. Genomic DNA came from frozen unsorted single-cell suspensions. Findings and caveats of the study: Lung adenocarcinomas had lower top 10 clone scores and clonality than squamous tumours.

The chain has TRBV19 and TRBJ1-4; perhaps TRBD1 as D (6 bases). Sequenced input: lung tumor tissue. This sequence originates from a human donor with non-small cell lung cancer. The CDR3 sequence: CASSILRGSNEKLFF. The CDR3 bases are TGTGCCAGTAGTATACTCAGGGGATCAAATGAAAAACTGTTTTTT. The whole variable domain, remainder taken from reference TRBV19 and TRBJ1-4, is DGGITQSPKYLFRKEGQNVTLSCEQNLNHDAMYWYRQDPGQGLRLIYYSQIVNDFQKGDIAEGYSVSREKKESFPLTVTSAQKNPTAFYLCASSILRGSNEKLFFGSGTQLSVL.